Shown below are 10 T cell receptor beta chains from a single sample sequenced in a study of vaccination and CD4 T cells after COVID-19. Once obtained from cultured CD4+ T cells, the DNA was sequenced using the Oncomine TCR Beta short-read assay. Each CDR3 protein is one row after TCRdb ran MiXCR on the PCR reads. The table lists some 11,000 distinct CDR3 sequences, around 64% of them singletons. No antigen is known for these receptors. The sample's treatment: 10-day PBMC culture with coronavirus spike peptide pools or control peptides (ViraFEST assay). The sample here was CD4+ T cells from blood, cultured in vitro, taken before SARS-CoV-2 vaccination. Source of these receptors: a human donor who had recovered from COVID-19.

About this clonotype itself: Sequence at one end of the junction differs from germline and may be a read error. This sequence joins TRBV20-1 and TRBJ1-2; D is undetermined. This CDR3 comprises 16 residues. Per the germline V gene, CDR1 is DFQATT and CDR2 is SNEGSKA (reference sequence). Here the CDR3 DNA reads TGCAGTGCTAGAGATCTAGTCAGGTATATTTTCTATGGCTGCACCTTC. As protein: CSARDLVRYIFYGCTF.

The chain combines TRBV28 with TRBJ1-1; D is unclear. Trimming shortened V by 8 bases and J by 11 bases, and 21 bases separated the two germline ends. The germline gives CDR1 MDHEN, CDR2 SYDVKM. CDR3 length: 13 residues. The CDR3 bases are TGTGCCAGCTCTCGTTACGCCATAATTTTCGCTTTCTTT. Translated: CASSRYAIIFAFF.

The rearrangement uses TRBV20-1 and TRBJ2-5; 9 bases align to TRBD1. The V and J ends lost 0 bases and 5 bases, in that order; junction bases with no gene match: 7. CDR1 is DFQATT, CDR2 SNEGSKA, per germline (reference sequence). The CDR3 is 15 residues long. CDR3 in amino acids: CSARDPTGGGETQYF. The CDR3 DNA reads TGCAGTGCTAGAGATCCAACAGGGGGCGGGGAGACCCAGTACTTC.

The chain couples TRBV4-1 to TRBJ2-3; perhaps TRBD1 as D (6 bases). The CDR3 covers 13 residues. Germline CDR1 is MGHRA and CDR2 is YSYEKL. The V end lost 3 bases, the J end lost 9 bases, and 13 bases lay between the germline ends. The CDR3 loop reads CASSQGAGTTQYF. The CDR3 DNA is TGCGCCAGCAGCCAGGGGGCCGGGACGACGCAGTATTTT.

The CDR3 spells CASRRQGLYNEQFF. As DNA, the CDR3 is TGTGCCAGCAGACGGCAGGGGCTGTACAATGAGCAGTTCTTC. The chain joins TRBV7-8 to TRBJ2-1; D possibly corresponds to TRBD1 (6 bases). The germline gives CDR1 SGHVS, CDR2 FQNEAQ. This CDR3 has 14 amino acids. The V end was cut by 6 bases, the J end by 4 bases, with 13 bases between.

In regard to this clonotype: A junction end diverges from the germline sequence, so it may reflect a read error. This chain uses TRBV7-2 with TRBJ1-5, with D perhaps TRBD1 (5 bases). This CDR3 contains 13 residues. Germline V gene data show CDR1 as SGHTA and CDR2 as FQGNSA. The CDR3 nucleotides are TGTGCCAGCAGCTCCAGGGTCGGTCAGTCCCAGCATTTT. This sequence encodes CASSSRVGQSQHF.

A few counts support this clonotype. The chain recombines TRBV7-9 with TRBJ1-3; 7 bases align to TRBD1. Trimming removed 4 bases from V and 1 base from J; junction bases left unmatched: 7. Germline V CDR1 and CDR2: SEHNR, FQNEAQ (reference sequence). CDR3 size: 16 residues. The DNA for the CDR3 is TGTGCCAGCAGCTCGCAGGGGGTCAGTTCTGGAAACACCATATATTTT. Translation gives CASSSQGVSSGNTIYF.

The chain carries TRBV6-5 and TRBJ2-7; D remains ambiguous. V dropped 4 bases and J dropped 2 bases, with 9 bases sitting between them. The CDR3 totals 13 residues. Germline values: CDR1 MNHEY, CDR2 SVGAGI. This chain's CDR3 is CASSCVRAYEQYF. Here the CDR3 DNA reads TGTGCCAGCAGTTGTGTCAGAGCCTACGAGCAGTACTTC.

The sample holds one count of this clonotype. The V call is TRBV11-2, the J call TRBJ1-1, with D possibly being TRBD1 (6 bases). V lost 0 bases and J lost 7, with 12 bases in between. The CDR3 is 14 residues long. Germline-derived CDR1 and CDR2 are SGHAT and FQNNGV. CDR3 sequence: CASSLEAGVHEAFF. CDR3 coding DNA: TGTGCCAGCAGCTTAGAGGCAGGGGTTCATGAAGCTTTCTTT.

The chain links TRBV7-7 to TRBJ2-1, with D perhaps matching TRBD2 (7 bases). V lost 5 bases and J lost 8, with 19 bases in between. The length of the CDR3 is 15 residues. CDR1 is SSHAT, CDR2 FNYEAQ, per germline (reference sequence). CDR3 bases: TGTGCCAGCAGCAAAGGGCGGGGGCGCTTGGATGAGCAGTTCTTC. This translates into CASSKGRGRLDEQFF. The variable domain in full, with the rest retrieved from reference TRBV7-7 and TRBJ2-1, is GAGVSQSPRYKVTKRGQDVTLRCDPISSHATLYWYQQALGQGPEFLTYFNYEAQPDKSGLPSDRFSAERPEGSISTLTIQRTEQRDSAMYRCASSKGRGRLDEQFFGPGTRLTVL.